This T cell receptor beta chain was identified during a study of identical twins. The CDR3 has 13 residues. Germline V gene lookup returns CDR1 DFQATT and CDR2 SNEGSKA (reference sequence). Deletions cut 5 bases from V and 9 bases from J, with 17 bases between. MiXCR, run by TCRdb on the 5' RACE reads, gives a single entry per CDR3 protein. The sample has a few hundred thousand distinct CDR3 sequences; roughly a quarter are singletons. The same sample was also used in a study of T cells expressing NK-cell markers. As that study records: Among CD8+ T cells from 5 to 7 donors, dominant NKG2C+ clonotypes accounted for roughly 1.0-8%.

The sequencing input was CD4+ T cells sorted from blood. The sequence came from a woman aged 18-29 years in good health. The chain has TRBV20-1 and TRBJ2-1; tentative D call: TRBD1 (6 bases). The CDR3 bases are TGCAGTGCTCAGCAAGGGGGATACGCTGAGCAGTTCTTC. Its translation: CSAQQGGYAEQFF.